The rows below give T cell receptor beta chains drawn from one sample of a study of T cells in Graves' hyperthyroidism and ophthalmopathy. TCRdb analysed the multiplex PCR reads with MiXCR anew, one entry per CDR3 protein. The sample holds fewer than 700,000 distinct CDR3 sequences; 16% are singletons and the top ten take 3.5% to 4%. The sample was blood. These receptor sequences come from a woman between 25 and 40 years old with Graves' hyperthyroidism. Each CDR3 is given with its conserved first and last residue. A D gene is named only where the DNA matches it firmly. Clone size, where shown, is once, few, many, or a class for clones that have expanded.

D gene | clone size | J gene | V gene | CDR3 DNA | CDR3 protein
NA | NA | TRBJ1-3 | TRBV6-5 | TGTGCCAGCAGTTACCTTTTCGGACTGAGCCACTCTGGAAACACCATATATTTT | CASSYLFGLSHSGNTIYF
TRBD1 | few | TRBJ2-2 | TRBV18 | TGTGCCAGCTCACGGTACAGGGGCCGTGTCACCGGGGAGCTGTTTTTT | CASSRYRGRVTGELFF
NA | many | TRBJ1-1 | TRBV20-1 | TGCAGTGCTAGTTCACTTCAGGAAACAAACACTGAAGCTTTCTTT | CSASSLQETNTEAFF
NA | many | TRBJ1-5 | TRBV13 | TGTGCCAGCAGCATTTGGGGTAAGGGCCATCAGCCCCAGCATTTT | CASSIWGKGHQPQHF
NA | NA | TRBJ2-1 | TRBV6-1 | TGTGCCAGCAGGACGGGACCGGAGGCCTACGAGCAGTTCTTC | CASRTGPEAYEQFF
NA | few | TRBJ2-1 | TRBV11-2 | TGTGCCAGCAGGGACGATAGGGACTATGAGCAGTTCTTC | CASRDDRDYEQFF
NA | NA | TRBJ2-1 | TRBV20-1 | TGCAGTGCTAGGTTGCTGGATGAGCAGTTCTTC | CSARLLDEQFF
TRBD2 | many | TRBJ2-1 | TRBV12-3/TRBV12-4 | TGTGCCAGCACCCATAGCGGGTCAATATACAATGAGCAGTTCTTC | CASTHSGSIYNEQFF
TRBD1 | NA | TRBJ2-4 | TRBV7-9 | TGTGCCAGCAGCTCCTCGGACAGGCTTGCCAAAAACATTCAGTACTTC | CASSSSDRLAKNIQYF
TRBD1 | NA | TRBJ2-7 | TRBV4-1 | TGCGCCAGCAGCCAAGTGGGGACAGGGGACTACGAGCAGTACTTC | CASSQVGTGDYEQYF
TRBD1 | NA | TRBJ2-7 | TRBV7-2 | TGTGCCAGCAGCGTTACAGGGGGCGCGGACGAGCAGTACTTC | CASSVTGGADEQYF
NA | many | TRBJ2-1 | TRBV6-2/TRBV6-3 | TGTGCCAGCAGTTCAGGGTTTAGCAATGAGCAGTTCTTC | CASSSGFSNEQFF
NA | NA | TRBJ2-1 | TRBV6-1 | TGTGCCAGCAATGGGGGGCGGGTTAACAATGAGCAGTTCTTC | CASNGGRVNNEQFF